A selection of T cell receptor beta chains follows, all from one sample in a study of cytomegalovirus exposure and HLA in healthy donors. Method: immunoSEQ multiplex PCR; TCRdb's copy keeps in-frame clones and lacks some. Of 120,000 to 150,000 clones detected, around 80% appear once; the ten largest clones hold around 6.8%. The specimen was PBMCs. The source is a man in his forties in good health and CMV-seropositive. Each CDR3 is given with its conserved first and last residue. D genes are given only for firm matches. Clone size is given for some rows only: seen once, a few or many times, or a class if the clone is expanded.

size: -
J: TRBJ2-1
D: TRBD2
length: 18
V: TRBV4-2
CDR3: CASSQGRGLVLGEDEQFF
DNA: TGTGCCAGCAGCCAAGGGAGGGGACTAGTCCTCGGTGAGGATGAGCAGTTCTTC

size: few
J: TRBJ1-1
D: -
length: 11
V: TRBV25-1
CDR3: CASRQGAEAFF
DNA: TGTGCCAGCAGACAGGGCGCGGAAGCTTTCTTT

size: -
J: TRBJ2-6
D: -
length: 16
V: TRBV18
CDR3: CASSAGLSSGANVLTF
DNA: TGTGCCAGCTCCGCTGGACTGTCCTCTGGGGCCAACGTCCTGACTTTC

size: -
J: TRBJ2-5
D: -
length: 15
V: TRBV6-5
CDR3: CASSSPRSDQETQYF
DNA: TGTGCCAGCAGTTCGCCCCGCAGCGACCAAGAGACCCAGTACTTC

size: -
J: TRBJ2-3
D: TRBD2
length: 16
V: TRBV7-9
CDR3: CASSPWVAGGGDTQYF
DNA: TGTGCCAGCAGCCCGTGGGTAGCGGGAGGTGGAGATACGCAGTATTTT

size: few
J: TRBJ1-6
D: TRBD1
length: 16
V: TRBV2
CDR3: CASSYPGQGPDSPLHF
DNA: TGTGCCAGCAGTTACCCTGGACAGGGACCTGATTCACCCCTCCACTTT

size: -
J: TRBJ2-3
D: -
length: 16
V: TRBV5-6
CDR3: CASSLLVGSGTDTQYF
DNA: TGTGCCAGCAGCTTGTTGGTGGGCTCCGGCACAGATACGCAGTATTTT

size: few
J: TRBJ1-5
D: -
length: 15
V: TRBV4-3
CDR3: CASSQETGSNQPQHF
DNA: TGCGCCAGCAGCCAAGAAACAGGGTCAAATCAGCCCCAGCATTTT

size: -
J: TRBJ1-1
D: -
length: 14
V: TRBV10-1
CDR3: CASSESPGAVAAFF
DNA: TGCGCCAGCAGTGAGTCCCCGGGTGCGGTCGCGGCTTTCTTT

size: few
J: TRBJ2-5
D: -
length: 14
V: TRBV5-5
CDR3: CASSLANREETQYF
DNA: TGTGCCAGCAGCTTGGCCAACAGAGAAGAGACCCAGTACTTC

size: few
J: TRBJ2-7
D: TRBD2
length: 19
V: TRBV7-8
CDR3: CASSSPRDYLGTPSYEQYF
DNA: TGTGCCAGCAGCTCCCCACGGGACTACCTGGGGACGCCTTCCTACGAGCAGTACTTC